The 19 T cell receptor beta chains listed next were all sequenced from one sample in a study of T-cell reconstitution after alpha-beta-depleted transplantation in children. Using unique molecular identifiers, the investigators prepared the TCRbeta library. One entry per CDR3 protein results from TCRdb running MiXCR on the PCR reads. The table records around 60,000 distinct CDR3 sequences, about 40% of them present only once. The sample here was PBMCs, mostly from graft donor cells, taken 360 days after TCRalphabeta/CD19-depleted stem cell transplant. The source is a male patient between 5 and 17 years old who had a stem cell transplant for acute lymphoblastic leukemia, so the T cells may come from the graft donor.

This sequence joins TRBV7-2 and TRBJ2-3; D not resolved. V was shortened by 4 bases and J by 2 bases, with 13 bases between the two germline ends. CDR3 size: 15 residues. Germline V CDR1 and CDR2: SGHTA, FQGNSA. For the CDR3, the DNA is TGTGCCAGCAGCTCCACCGAGATTCACACAGATACGCAGTATTTT. This translates into CASSSTEIHTDTQYF. The whole variable domain, filled in from reference TRBV7-2 and TRBJ2-3, reads GAGVSQSPSNKVTEKGKDVELRCDPISGHTALYWYRQSLGQGLEFLIYFQGNSAPDKSGLPSDRFSAERTGGSVSTLTIQRTQQEDSAVYLCASSSTEIHTDTQYFGPGTRLTVL.

The genes are TRBV7-2 and TRBJ2-2; D uncertain. V lost 5 bases and J lost 4, with 14 bases in between. The CDR3 is made up of 15 amino acids. CDR1 is SGHTA, CDR2 FQGNSA, per germline. In DNA form, the CDR3 reads TGTGCCAGCAGCCCAGGCCCCTCTAGCACCGGGGAGCTGTTTTTT. Its translation is CASSPGPSSTGELFF.

This chain joins TRBV4-1 and TRBJ2-1; 7 nucleotides align to TRBD1. The CDR3 has 15 residues. The junction had 12 bases not matched to a gene; V was cut back by 7 bases and J by 6 bases. Germline assignment: CDR1 MGHRA and CDR2 YSYEKL. This CDR3 is CASNTQGNGRNEQFF. CDR3 in DNA: TGCGCCAGCAACACACAGGGGAACGGCCGCAATGAGCAGTTCTTC.

This clonotype turned up a few times. The V call is TRBV12-3 or TRBV12-4, the J call TRBJ2-2, with D perhaps assigned TRBD1 or TRBD2 (6 bases each). The CDR3 is made up of 13 amino acids. Trimming took off 6 bases at V and 7 bases at J, with 12 bases between the two ends. In DNA, the CDR3 is TGTGCCAGCAGAGCTGGGGGGCACGGGGAGCTGTTTTTT. Residues: CASRAGGHGELFF.

This clonotype was counted between two and nine times. The chain links TRBV12-3 or TRBV12-4 to TRBJ2-7, with D tentatively TRBD1 (6 bases). The CDR3 consists of 13 residues. Trimming pared 5 bases from V and 7 bases from J, leaving 15 bases between. The CDR3: CASSLNRALEQYF. In DNA form, the CDR3 reads TGTGCCAGCAGTCTGAACAGGGCCTTGGAGCAGTACTTC.

This chain links TRBV7-9 with TRBJ1-6; 7 bases fit TRBD1. CDR3 length: 16 residues. Germline V gives CDR1 SEHNR, CDR2 FQNEAQ (reference sequence). The junction had 11 bases not matched to a gene; V was cut back by 5 bases and J by 7 bases. The CDR3 bases are TGTGCCAGCAGCGTTACAGGGGATCTTGGGAATTCACCCCTCCACTTT. Translated, it gives CASSVTGDLGNSPLHF.

In the case of this clonotype: The junction and the germline gene differ at one end; a read error may be behind it. V is TRBV20-1 and J is TRBJ2-2; possibly TRBD1 for D (6 bases). CDR1 is DFQATT, CDR2 SNEGSKA, per germline (reference sequence). The CDR3 is made up of 16 amino acids. CDR3 in DNA: TGCAGTTCTAGATCTAAGACAGGATCCCTTTCCGGGGAGCTGTTTTTT. As protein: CSSRSKTGSLSGELFF.

V usage is TRBV24-1 and J usage is TRBJ2-1, with 8 bases that match TRBD2. This CDR3 contains 15 residues. The ends lost 0 bases at V and 8 bases at J; junction bases unmatched: 5. Per the germline V gene, CDR1 is KGHDR and CDR2 is SFDVKD. The CDR3 here is CATSDLTREGDEQFF. CDR3 DNA sequence: TGTGCCACCAGTGATTTGACCCGGGAGGGCGATGAGCAGTTCTTC.

The chain employs TRBV28 and TRBJ1-2; the match to TRBD1 covers 9 bases. CDR1 is MDHEN and CDR2 is SYDVKM in the germline V gene. CDR3 size: 18 residues. Unmatched junction bases numbered 16, after V lost 6 bases and J lost 2 bases. CDR3 DNA sequence: TGTGCCAGCAGCAGGAAGACGCCCGGGACAGGGTCCAACTATGGCTACACCTTC. Amino acid sequence: CASSRKTPGTGSNYGYTF.

The chain joins TRBV7-8 to TRBJ2-7; no clear D gene. This CDR3 is 14 amino acids long. The germline V gene has CDR1 SGHVS and CDR2 FQNEAQ. The V and J ends lost 1 base and 3 bases respectively, with 10 bases between them. CDR3 sequence (DNA): TGTGCCAGCAGCTTAGGGTTCCTGAACTACGAGCAGTACTTC. Translating it yields CASSLGFLNYEQYF.

This chain connects TRBV5-1 to TRBJ2-7; D gene unclear. Trimming removed 0 bases at V and 3 bases at J, with 16 bases between. The germline V gene encodes CDR1 SGHRS and CDR2 YFSETQ. The CDR3 loop spans 16 amino acids. CDR3 amino acids: CASSLASRTSNYEQYF. The CDR3 DNA sequence: TGCGCCAGCAGCTTGGCCTCACGGACCTCCAACTACGAGCAGTACTTC.

This clonotype was seen only a few times. V is TRBV7-9 and J is TRBJ1-1; 7 nucleotides line up with TRBD1. CDR1 is SEHNR, CDR2 FQNEAQ, per germline (reference sequence). J lost 5 bases, V lost 5 bases, and 2 bases had no gene match. This CDR3 has 12 amino acids. The chain's CDR3 is CASSLTGTEAFF. The CDR3 nucleotides are TGTGCCAGCAGCCTGACAGGGACTGAAGCTTTCTTT. Full variable domain (rest looked up from reference TRBV7-9 and TRBJ1-1): DTGVSQNPRHKITKRGQNVTFRCDPISEHNRLYWYRQTLGQGPEFLTYFQNEAQLEKSRLLSDRFSAERPKGSFSTLEIQRTEQGDSAMYLCASSLTGTEAFFGQGTRLTVV.

V gene TRBV21-1 combines with J gene TRBJ2-7; the DNA was not used to check the table's D call, TRBD1. TRBV21-1 is labeled a pseudogene. The length of the CDR3 is 14 residues. The CDR3 loop is CASTQTGPTYEQYF. The DNA for the CDR3 is TGTGCCAGCACCCAGACAGGCCCCACCTACGAGCAGTACTTC.

The V call is TRBV5-1, the J call TRBJ1-2, with a possible D match to TRBD1 (6 bases). The CDR3 is 14 amino acids. Trimming took off 5 bases at V and 4 bases at J, with 15 bases between the two ends. Germline loops: CDR1 SGHRS, CDR2 YFSETQ. CDR3 in DNA: TGCGCCAGCAGTCCCGGCAGGGGCGCCTATGGCTACACCTTC. It encodes CASSPGRGAYGYTF.

Here the CDR3 reads CSALRQGEEAFF. For the CDR3, the DNA is TGCAGTGCCTTACGACAGGGTGAAGAGGCTTTCTTT. V is TRBV20-1 and J is TRBJ1-1, with TRBD1 matching 7 bases. V dropped 6 bases and J dropped 11; count of bases not matched to a gene: 12. The CDR3 contains 12 residues. Germline loops: CDR1 DFQATT, CDR2 SNEGSKA (reference sequence).

The chain carries TRBV25-1 and TRBJ2-2; possibly TRBD1 for D (6 bases). V lost 3 bases to trimming and J lost 5 bases, with 13 bases between them. The CDR3 runs to 15 residues. Looked up from germline, CDR1 is MGHDK and CDR2 is SYGVNS. The CDR3 is CASSDYRENTGELFF. DNA for the CDR3: TGTGCCAGCAGTGATTACAGGGAAAATACCGGGGAGCTGTTTTTT.

The rearrangement joins TRBV11-2 to TRBJ1-1; D is possibly TRBD1 (6 bases). The V gene's germline CDR1 is SGHAT and CDR2 FQNNGV. V was trimmed by 5 bases and J by 5 bases, leaving 21 bases between them. CDR3 length: 16 amino acids. In DNA, the CDR3 is TGTGCCAGCAGCACGACGGACCGACTCCAGGGGACTGAAGCTTTCTTT. It codes for CASSTTDRLQGTEAFF.

This sequence joins TRBV3-1 and TRBJ2-1; 7 positions match TRBD2. J gave up 8 bases and V 1 base, and 11 bases lay outside the gene matches. CDR3 length: 16 residues. Looked up from germline, CDR1 is LGHDT and CDR2 is YNNKEL (reference sequence). The CDR3 loop reads CASSQVSLAVVDEQFF. DNA for the CDR3: TGTGCCAGCAGCCAAGTAAGCCTAGCGGTCGTGGATGAGCAGTTCTTC.

Written as DNA, the CDR3 is TGCAGCGTGCTTTTGAACACTGAAGCTTTCTTT. Protein product: CSVLLNTEAFF. This sequence joins TRBV29-1 and TRBJ1-1; D is ambiguous. CDR1 and CDR2 (germline): SQVTM, ANQGSEA. CDR3 length equals 11 residues. V dropped 6 bases and J dropped 0 bases, with 5 bases sitting between them.